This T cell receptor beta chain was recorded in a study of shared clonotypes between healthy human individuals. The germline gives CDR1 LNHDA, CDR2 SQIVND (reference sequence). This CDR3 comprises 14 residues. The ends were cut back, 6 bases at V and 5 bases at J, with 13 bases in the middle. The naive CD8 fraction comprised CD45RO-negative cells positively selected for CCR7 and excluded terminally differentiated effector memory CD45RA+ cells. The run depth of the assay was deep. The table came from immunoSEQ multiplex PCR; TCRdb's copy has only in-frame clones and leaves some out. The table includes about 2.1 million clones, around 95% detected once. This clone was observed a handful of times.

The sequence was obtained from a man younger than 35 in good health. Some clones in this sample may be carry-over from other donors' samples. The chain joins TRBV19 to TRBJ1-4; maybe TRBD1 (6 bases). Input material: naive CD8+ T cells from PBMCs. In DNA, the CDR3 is TGTGCCAGTAGCGGGATGGGGGCGAATGAAAAACTGTTTTTT. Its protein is CASSGMGANEKLFF.